The next 21 T cell receptor beta chains were all read from a single sample in a study of PD-1 blockade in classical Hodgkin lymphoma. Assay: immunoSEQ multiplex PCR; the TCRdb copy retains only in-frame clones and omits some. The table has some 30,000 clones, around four fifths seen once; the top ten hold about 0.85%. The time point here: cycle 4 day 1 (C4D1), after 6 weeks of nivolumab. Each patient relapsed following autologous stem cell transplantation, and prior brentuximab vedotin exposure differed. The authors purified CD4+ T cells from thawed PBMCs by magnetic negative selection. The material was CD4+ T cells from blood, obtained before the fourth cycle of nivolumab. These receptors were collected from a human donor with classical Hodgkin lymphoma.

This chain connects TRBV29-1 to TRBJ2-2, with D possibly being TRBD1 or TRBD2 (5 bases each). This CDR3 is built from 12 residues. V gave up 7 bases and J gave up 6 bases, with 12 bases separating them. CDR1 SQVTM and CDR2 ANQGSEA come from the germline V gene. The CDR3 DNA sequence: TGCAGCGCCGAGAGGGGAGCCGGGGAGCTGTTTTTT. Protein sequence: CSAERGAGELFF.

Written as DNA, the CDR3 is TGCGCCAGCAGCCCCGGGACAGGGGGTTTCTGGGAGACCCAGTACTTC. It codes for CASSPGTGGFWETQYF. The chain carries TRBV5-1 and TRBJ2-5, with 11 bases that match TRBD1. The germline gives CDR1 SGHRS, CDR2 YFSETQ. The CDR3 contains 16 residues. J gave up 5 bases and V 4 bases, and 10 bases lay outside the gene matches.

This clone was observed a few times. The chain recombines TRBV27 with TRBJ1-2; D possibly corresponds to TRBD1 (6 bases). This CDR3 comprises 13 residues. V was shortened by 4 bases and J by 4 bases, with 10 bases between the two germline ends. Germline CDR1 reads MNHEY; CDR2 reads SMNVEV (reference sequence). The CDR3 sequence: CASSYDRSYGYTF. DNA of the CDR3: TGTGCCAGCAGTTACGACAGGTCCTATGGCTACACCTTC.

This clone was seen only once. This chain links TRBV9 with TRBJ1-4; D gene ambiguous. The CDR3 extends over 14 amino acids. Germline CDR1 and CDR2: SGDLS and YYNGEE. Between the trimmed V and J ends, which lost 4 bases and 7 bases, there was a span of 14 bases. The CDR3 protein is CASSTYEYGEKLFF. The CDR3 coding sequence is TGTGCCAGCAGCACCTACGAGTACGGTGAAAAACTGTTTTTT. Full variable domain (remainder filled in from reference TRBV9 and TRBJ1-4): DSGVTQTPKHLITATGQRVTLRCSPRSGDLSVYWYQQSLDQGLQFLIQYYNGEERAKGNILERFSAQQFPDLHSELNLSSLELGDSALYFCASSTYEYGEKLFFGSGTQLSVL.

The chain employs TRBV7-9 and TRBJ2-1; 7 positions agree with TRBD2. The CDR3 sequence is 16 residues long. J was trimmed by 2 bases and V by 6 bases; bases with no gene match: 10. Germline-derived CDR1 and CDR2 are SEHNR and FQNEAQ (reference sequence). In DNA, the CDR3 is TGTGCCAGCAGTCGGGGGGAGGGAACCCCCTACAATGAGCAGTTCTTC. This sequence encodes CASSRGEGTPYNEQFF.

V and J are TRBV7-2 and TRBJ1-5; a possible D gene is TRBD1 (6 bases). CDR1 and CDR2 (germline): SGHTA, FQGNSA. Deletions cut 5 bases from V and 2 bases from J, with 16 bases between. The CDR3 runs 16 residues. The CDR3 nucleotides read TGTGCCAGCAGCCCAGGCGGGGGCGTCGGCAATCAGCCCCAGCATTTT. Amino acid sequence: CASSPGGGVGNQPQHF.

As DNA, the CDR3 is TGTGCCAGCAGCTTAGCGCGGGCCGAGACCCAGTACTTC. Translating it yields CASSLARAETQYF. This chain uses TRBV7-2 with TRBJ2-5, with D maybe TRBD2 (5 bases). This CDR3 is built from 13 residues. Germline loops: CDR1 SGHTA, CDR2 FQGNSA. The ends were cut back, 0 bases at V and 5 bases at J, with 7 bases in the middle.

This clone was seen a few times. The V and J genes are TRBV19 and TRBJ1-5; D not certain. CDR1 LNHDA and CDR2 SQIVND come from the germline V gene (reference sequence). The length of the CDR3 is 14 residues. V lost 3 bases, J lost 5 bases, and 11 bases lay in between. The CDR3 loop is CASSMPGGHQPQHF. The CDR3 DNA reads as TGTGCCAGTAGTATGCCGGGCGGGCATCAGCCCCAGCATTTT.

This rearrangement joins TRBV19 to TRBJ1-5, with 7 bases that match TRBD1. There are 17 residues in the CDR3. V lost 3 bases to trimming and J lost 0 bases; unmatched junction nucleotides: 8. Looked up from germline, CDR1 is LNHDA and CDR2 is SQIVND (reference sequence). The CDR3 nucleotides read TGTGCCAGTAGTATCGGGGGAGGACAGGTTAGCAATCAGCCCCAGCATTTT. This codes for CASSIGGGQVSNQPQHF.

V is TRBV19 and J is TRBJ2-5; 9 bases line up with TRBD1. Germline lookup yields CDR1 LNHDA and CDR2 SQIVND (reference sequence). The CDR3 loop spans 14 amino acids. The ends lost 5 bases at V and 1 base at J; junction bases unmatched: 2. In nucleotides, the CDR3 is TGTGCCAGTAGTGAGACAGGGGGCCAAGAGACCCAGTACTTC. Protein: CASSETGGQETQYF.

The rearrangement uses TRBV5-8 and TRBJ1-5, with D maybe TRBD1 (6 bases). V was clipped by 4 bases and J by 4 bases, with 18 bases between them. CDR3 length equals 16 residues. The germline CDR1 and CDR2 sequences are SGHTS and YDEGEE. CDR3 nucleotides: TGTGCCAGCAGCCGACGGGCGGGACACCCTAATCAGCCCCAGCATTTT. Protein sequence: CASSRRAGHPNQPQHF.

V is TRBV4-2 and J is TRBJ1-2; D might be TRBD1 (5 bases). This CDR3 has 15 amino acids. Trimming left V 2 bases short and J 6 bases short, with 16 bases between. Germline lookup yields CDR1 LGHNA and CDR2 YNFKEQ. CDR3 region: CASSQPGRGGHGYTF. CDR3 DNA: TGTGCCAGCAGCCAACCGGGGCGCGGCGGCCATGGCTACACCTTC.

The rearrangement links TRBV5-8 to TRBJ1-5; D is unresolved. Trimming removed 5 bases at V and 0 bases at J, with 12 bases between. Germline loops: CDR1 SGHTS, CDR2 YDEGEE. The CDR3 extends over 15 amino acids. The CDR3 loop is CASRTLGPSNQPQHF. The CDR3 DNA follows: TGTGCCAGCAGGACACTGGGCCCTAGCAATCAGCCCCAGCATTTT.

DNA for the CDR3: TGTGCCACCCTCGACGGGGCGGGGGACAATGAGCAGTTCTTC. This translates into CATLDGAGDNEQFF. The rearrangement joins TRBV25-1 to TRBJ2-1; 7 bases line up with TRBD2. Germline lookup yields CDR1 MGHDK and CDR2 SYGVNS. V dropped 10 bases and J dropped 5; count of bases not matched to a gene: 11. CDR3 length: 14 amino acids.

The chain combines TRBV6-1 with TRBJ1-5; D is possibly TRBD1 (5 bases). Per the germline V gene, CDR1 is MNHNS and CDR2 is SASEGT. CDR3 length: 14 amino acids. The V end lost 3 bases, the J end lost 3 bases, and 9 bases lay between the germline ends. CDR3 in DNA: TGTGCCAGCAGTGAGGGGGGGTACAATCAGCCCCAGCATTTT. It encodes CASSEGGYNQPQHF.

The chain uses TRBV10-2 and TRBJ2-2; unclear D gene. The CDR3 contains 15 residues. V lost 2 bases and J lost 5, with 12 bases in between. Germline V lookup: CDR1 WSHSY, CDR2 SAAADI. The DNA for the CDR3 is TGCGCCAGCAGTGAGGCCAGACTCTGGACCGGGGAGCTGTTTTTT. This codes for CASSEARLWTGELFF.

The gene calls are TRBV5-6 and TRBJ2-3; D perhaps matches TRBD2 (6 bases). Germline V gives CDR1 SGHDT, CDR2 YYEEEE. The CDR3 is 14 residues long. V gave up 2 bases and J gave up 9 bases, with 16 bases separating them. CDR3 DNA: TGTGCCAGCAGCTTCAGCGGGCCCACAAGGACGCAGTATTTT. Its protein product is CASSFSGPTRTQYF. Full variable domain (rest looked up from reference TRBV5-6 and TRBJ2-3): DAGVTQSPTHLIKTRGQQVTLRCSPKSGHDTVSWYQQALGQGPQFIFQYYEEEERQRGNFPDRFSGHQFPNYSSELNVNALLLGDSALYLCASSFSGPTRTQYFGPGTRLTVL.

The chain couples TRBV27 to TRBJ2-1, with 7 bases matching TRBD1. V lost 6 bases to trimming and J lost 2 bases; unmatched junction nucleotides: 10. The CDR3 is 16 amino acids. Germline V gives CDR1 MNHEY, CDR2 SMNVEV (reference sequence). The CDR3 coding sequence is TGTGCCAGCAGCGCCTTAGGGACAGCTGCCTACAATGAGCAGTTCTTC. Its translation: CASSALGTAAYNEQFF.

This chain uses TRBV18 with TRBJ1-1, with 7 bases lining up with TRBD1. This CDR3 is 16 amino acids long. Unmatched junction bases numbered 8, after V lost 3 bases and J lost 1 base. Germline assignment: CDR1 KGHSH and CDR2 LQKENI. The CDR3 sequence: CASSPKPGQTNTEAFF. Written as DNA, the CDR3 is TGTGCCAGCTCACCGAAACCGGGACAGACGAACACTGAAGCTTTCTTT.

The J gene is TRBJ2-1, the V gene TRBV7-3; TRBD1 might be the D (5 bases). Trimming removed 0 bases from V and 5 bases from J, with 8 bases in between. The CDR3 covers 14 residues. Per the germline V gene, CDR1 is SGHTA and CDR2 is FQGTGA. The CDR3 protein is CASSLTGQNNEQFF. CDR3 bases: TGTGCCAGCAGCTTAACGGGGCAGAACAATGAGCAGTTCTTC.

The gene calls are TRBV6-5 and TRBJ2-7; 7 bases line up with TRBD1. The CDR3 loop spans 15 amino acids. Germline V gene data show CDR1 as MNHEY and CDR2 as SVGAGI. The J segment lost 0 bases and the V segment lost 6 bases, leaving 8 bases of the junction unmatched. CDR3 coding DNA: TGTGCCAGCAGCCGAAAGGGGGCCGGCTCCTACGAGCAGTACTTC. Encoded protein: CASSRKGAGSYEQYF.